The T cell receptor (beta chain) under discussion was sequenced for a study of T cell responses to AZD1222 COVID-19 vaccine. Generated by immunoSEQ multiplex PCR, the TCRdb table keeps only in-frame clones and is missing some. Among about 160,000 clones listed, 90% to 95% were seen once. Study-level points and caveats: Clonal diversity was possibly underestimated, and the donors were mostly white British, with more females. Among AZD1222 vaccinees, only six or seven were seropositive at baseline. Reports say nearly half of spike-specific TCRs go after unmutated variant regions.

Germline CDR1 reads SGHAT; CDR2 reads FQDESV (reference sequence). The CDR3 runs 15 residues. With 5 bases removed from V and 1 base from J, the gap between germline ends came to 11 bases. Comments on this clone: Antigen: not known.

Some second doses came at about 4 weeks and others at about 12 weeks; these were pooled. This clonotype was obtained from an adult who received the AZD1222 COVID-19 vaccine. This material consisted of peripheral blood, taken 28 days after the second AZD1222 dose. The chain carries TRBV11-1 and TRBJ2-2, with D tentatively TRBD1 (5 bases). The CDR3 is CASSSRERNTGELFF. For the CDR3, the DNA is TGTGCCAGCAGCAGCAGGGAAAGGAACACCGGGGAGCTGTTTTTT.